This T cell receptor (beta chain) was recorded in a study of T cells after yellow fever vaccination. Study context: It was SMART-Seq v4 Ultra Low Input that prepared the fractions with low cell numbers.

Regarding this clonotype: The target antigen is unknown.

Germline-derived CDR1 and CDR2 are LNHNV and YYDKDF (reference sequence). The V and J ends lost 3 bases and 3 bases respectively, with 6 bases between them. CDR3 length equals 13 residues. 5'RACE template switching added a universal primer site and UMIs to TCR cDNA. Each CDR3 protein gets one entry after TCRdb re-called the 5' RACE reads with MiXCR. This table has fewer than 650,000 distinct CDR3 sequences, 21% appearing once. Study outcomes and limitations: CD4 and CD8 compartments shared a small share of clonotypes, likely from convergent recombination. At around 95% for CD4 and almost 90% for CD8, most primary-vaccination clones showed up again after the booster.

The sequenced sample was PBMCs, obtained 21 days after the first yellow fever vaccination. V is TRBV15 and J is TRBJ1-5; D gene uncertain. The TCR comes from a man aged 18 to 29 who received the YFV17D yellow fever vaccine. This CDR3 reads CATSRGPNQPQHF. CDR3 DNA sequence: TGTGCCACCAGCAGGGGTCCCAATCAGCCCCAGCATTTT.